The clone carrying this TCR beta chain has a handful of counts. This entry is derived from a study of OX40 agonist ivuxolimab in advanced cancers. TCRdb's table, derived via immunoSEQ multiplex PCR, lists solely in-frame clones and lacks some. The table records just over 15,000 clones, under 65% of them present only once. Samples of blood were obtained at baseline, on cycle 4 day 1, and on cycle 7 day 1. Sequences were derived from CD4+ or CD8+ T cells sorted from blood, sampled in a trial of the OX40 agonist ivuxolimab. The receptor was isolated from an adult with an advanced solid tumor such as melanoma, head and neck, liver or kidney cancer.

CDR3 sequence reads: CASSPPTGTGNTIYF. The CDR3 DNA is TGTGCCAGCAGCCCGCCCACAGGGACTGGAAACACCATATATTTT. This chain joins TRBV7-9 and TRBJ1-3; perhaps TRBD1 as D (6 bases). The CDR3 length is 15 residues. The V and J ends lost 5 bases and 2 bases respectively, with 13 bases between them. Germline assignment: CDR1 SEHNR and CDR2 FQNEAQ (reference sequence). The full variable domain, with the rest looked up from reference TRBV7-9 and TRBJ1-3, is DTGVSQNPRHKITKRGQNVTFRCDPISEHNRLYWYRQTLGQGPEFLTYFQNEAQLEKSRLLSDRFSAERPKGSFSTLEIQRTEQGDSAMYLCASSPPTGTGNTIYFGEGSWLTVV.